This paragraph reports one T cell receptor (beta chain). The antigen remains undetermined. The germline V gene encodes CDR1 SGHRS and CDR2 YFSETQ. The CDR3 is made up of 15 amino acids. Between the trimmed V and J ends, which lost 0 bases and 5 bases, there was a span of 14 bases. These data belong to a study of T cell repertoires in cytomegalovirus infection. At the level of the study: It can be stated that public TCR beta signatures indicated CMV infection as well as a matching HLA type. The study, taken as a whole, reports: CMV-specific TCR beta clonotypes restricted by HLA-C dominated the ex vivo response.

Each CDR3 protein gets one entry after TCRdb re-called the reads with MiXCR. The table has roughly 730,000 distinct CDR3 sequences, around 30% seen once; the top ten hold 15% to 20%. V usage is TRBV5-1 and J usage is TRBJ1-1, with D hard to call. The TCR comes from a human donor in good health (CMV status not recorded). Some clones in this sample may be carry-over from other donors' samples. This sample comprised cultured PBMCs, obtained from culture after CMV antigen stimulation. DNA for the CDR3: TGCGCCAGCAGCTTGGGGAGGGCGGCGGGAACTGAAGCTTTCTTT. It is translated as CASSLGRAAGTEAFF. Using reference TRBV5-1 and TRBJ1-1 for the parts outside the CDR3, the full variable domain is KAGVTQTPRYLIKTRGQQVTLSCSPISGHRSVSWYQQTPGQGLQFLFEYFSETQRNKGNFPGRFSGRQFSNSRSEMNVSTLELGDSALYLCASSLGRAAGTEAFFGQGTRLTVV.